The 3 T cell receptor beta chains listed next were all sequenced from one sample in a study of vaccination and CD4 T cells after COVID-19. Their recognized antigens are unknown. The sample's treatment: approximately 9-day PBMC culture with coronavirus spike peptide pools or control peptides (ViraFEST assay). With the Oncomine TCR Beta short-read assay, DNA from cultured CD4+ T cells was sequenced. TCRdb fed the PCR reads into MiXCR, producing one record per CDR3 protein. The table shows some 26,000 distinct CDR3 sequences, with 67% occurring only once. The sequenced sample was CD4+ T cells from blood, cultured in vitro, obtained after SARS-CoV-2 vaccination. The receptors come from a human donor who received a COVID-19 vaccine.

The CDR3 region has the DNA TGTGCCAGCAGTGTCAGATCAGGGGGCGTTGGCACTGAAGCTTTCTTT. The encoded protein is CASSVRSGGVGTEAFF. The chain has TRBV25-1 and TRBJ1-1; the match to TRBD1 covers 8 bases. The CDR3 contains 16 residues. The V gene's germline CDR1 is MGHDK and CDR2 SYGVNS. The trim removed 4 bases at V and 4 bases at J, leaving 11 bases unmatched. The full variable domain, rest sourced from reference TRBV25-1 and TRBJ1-1, is EADIYQTPRYLVIGTGKKITLECSQTMGHDKMYWYQQDPGMELHLIHYSYGVNSTEKGDLSSESTVSRIRTEHFPLTLESARPSHTSQYLCASSVRSGGVGTEAFFGQGTRLTVV.

In this sample, this clonotype turned up once. CDR3 in amino acids: CASSAEYNSPLHF. The CDR3 DNA is TGTGCCAGTAGTGCGGAATATAATTCACCCCTCCACTTT. The chain combines TRBV19 with TRBJ1-6, with D uncertain. The germline V gene has CDR1 LNHDA and CDR2 SQIVND (reference sequence). This CDR3 spans 13 amino acids. With 5 bases removed from V and 4 bases from J, the gap between germline ends came to 6 bases.

This clonotype was recorded a few times. The CDR3 DNA reads TGTGCCAGCAGCCCGCGCGGGTATAGCAATCAGCCCCAGCATTTT. Protein product: CASSPRGYSNQPQHF. The gene calls are TRBV7-8 and TRBJ1-5; D remains ambiguous. The length of the CDR3 is 15 residues. Germline V CDR1 and CDR2: SGHVS, FQNEAQ. V lost 5 bases to trimming and J lost 0 bases, with 11 bases between them.